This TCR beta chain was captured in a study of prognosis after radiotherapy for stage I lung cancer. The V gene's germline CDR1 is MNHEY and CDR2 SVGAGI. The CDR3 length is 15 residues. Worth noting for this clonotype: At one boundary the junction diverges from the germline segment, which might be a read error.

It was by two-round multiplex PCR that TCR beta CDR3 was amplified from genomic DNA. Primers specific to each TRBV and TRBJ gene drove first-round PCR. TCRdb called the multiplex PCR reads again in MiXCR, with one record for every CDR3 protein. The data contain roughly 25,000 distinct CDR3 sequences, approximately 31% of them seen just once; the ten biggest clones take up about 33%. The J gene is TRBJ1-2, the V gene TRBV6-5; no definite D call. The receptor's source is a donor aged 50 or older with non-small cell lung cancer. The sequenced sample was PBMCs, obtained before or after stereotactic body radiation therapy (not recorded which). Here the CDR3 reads CASSYSVRFSYGYTF. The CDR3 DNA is TGTGCCAGTAGTTACTCGGTCCGTTTTAGTTATGGCTACACCTTC.